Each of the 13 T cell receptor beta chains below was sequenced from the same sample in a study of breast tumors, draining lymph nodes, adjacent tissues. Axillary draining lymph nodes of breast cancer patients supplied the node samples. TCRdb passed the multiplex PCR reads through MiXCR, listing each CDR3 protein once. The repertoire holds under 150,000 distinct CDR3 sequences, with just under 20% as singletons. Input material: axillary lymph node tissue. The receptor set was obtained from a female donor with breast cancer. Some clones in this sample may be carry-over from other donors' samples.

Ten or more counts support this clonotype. In nucleotides, the CDR3 is TGTGCCAGCAGTTACCTCAATGAGCAGTTCTTC. It yields the protein CASSYLNEQFF. The chain links TRBV7-2 to TRBJ2-1, with D unresolved. Germline values: CDR1 SGHTA, CDR2 FQGNSA. Between the trimmed V and J ends, which lost 6 bases and 6 bases, there was a span of 6 bases. The CDR3 consists of 11 residues.

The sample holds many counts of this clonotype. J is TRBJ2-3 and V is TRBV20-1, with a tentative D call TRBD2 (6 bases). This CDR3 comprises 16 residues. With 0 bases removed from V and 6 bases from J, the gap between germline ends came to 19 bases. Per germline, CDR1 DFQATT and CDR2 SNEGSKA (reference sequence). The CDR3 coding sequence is TGCAGTGCTAGAGAACCGGGGATGGGGGGAGCGGATACGCAGTATTTT. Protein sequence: CSAREPGMGGADTQYF.

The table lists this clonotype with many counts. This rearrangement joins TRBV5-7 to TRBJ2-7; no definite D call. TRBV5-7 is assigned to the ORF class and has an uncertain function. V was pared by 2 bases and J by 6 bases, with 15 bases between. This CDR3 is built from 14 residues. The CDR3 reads CASSFHLYRSEQYF. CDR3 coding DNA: TGTGCCAGCAGCTTTCACCTCTACCGCAGCGAGCAGTACTTC.

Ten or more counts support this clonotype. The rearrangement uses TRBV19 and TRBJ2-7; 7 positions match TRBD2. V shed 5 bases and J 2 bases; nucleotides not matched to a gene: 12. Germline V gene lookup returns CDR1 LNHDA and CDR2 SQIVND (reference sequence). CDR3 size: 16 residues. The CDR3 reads CASSPHPSGQAYEQYF. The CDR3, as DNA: TGTGCCAGTAGTCCTCACCCTAGCGGTCAAGCCTACGAGCAGTACTTC.

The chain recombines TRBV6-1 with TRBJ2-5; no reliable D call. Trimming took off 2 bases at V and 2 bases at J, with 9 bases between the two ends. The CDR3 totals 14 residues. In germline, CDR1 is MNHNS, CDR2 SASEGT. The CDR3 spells CASSETWVQETQYF. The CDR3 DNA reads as TGTGCCAGCAGTGAAACGTGGGTACAAGAGACCCAGTACTTC.

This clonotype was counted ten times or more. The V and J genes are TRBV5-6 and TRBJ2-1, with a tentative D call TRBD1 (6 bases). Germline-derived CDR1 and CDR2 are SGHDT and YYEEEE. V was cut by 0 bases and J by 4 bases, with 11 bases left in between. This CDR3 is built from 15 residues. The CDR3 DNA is TGTGCCAGCAGCTTGGGTTGGACAGCATACAATGAGCAGTTCTTC. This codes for CASSLGWTAYNEQFF.

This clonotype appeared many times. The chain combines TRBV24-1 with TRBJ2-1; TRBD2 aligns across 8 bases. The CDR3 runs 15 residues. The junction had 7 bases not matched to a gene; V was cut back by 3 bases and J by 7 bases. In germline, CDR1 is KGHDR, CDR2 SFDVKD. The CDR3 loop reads CATSDIRGGANEQFF. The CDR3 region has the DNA TGTGCCACCAGTGATATTCGGGGGGGGGCAAATGAGCAGTTCTTC.

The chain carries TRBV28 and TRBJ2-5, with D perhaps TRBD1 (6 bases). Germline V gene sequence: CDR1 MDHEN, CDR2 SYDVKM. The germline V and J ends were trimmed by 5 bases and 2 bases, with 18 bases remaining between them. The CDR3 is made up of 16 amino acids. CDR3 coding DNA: TGTGCCAGCAGTCCGCTCGTGGGGGCTTGGCAAGAGACCCAGTACTTC. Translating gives CASSPLVGAWQETQYF.

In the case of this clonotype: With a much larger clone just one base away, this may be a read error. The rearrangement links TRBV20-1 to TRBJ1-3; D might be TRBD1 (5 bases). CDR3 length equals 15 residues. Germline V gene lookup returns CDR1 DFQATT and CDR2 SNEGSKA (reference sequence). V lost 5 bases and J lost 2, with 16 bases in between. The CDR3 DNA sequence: TGCAGTGCTGGGAGGGAGGGGTCTGCTGGAAACACCATATATTTT. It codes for CSAGREGSAGNTIYF.

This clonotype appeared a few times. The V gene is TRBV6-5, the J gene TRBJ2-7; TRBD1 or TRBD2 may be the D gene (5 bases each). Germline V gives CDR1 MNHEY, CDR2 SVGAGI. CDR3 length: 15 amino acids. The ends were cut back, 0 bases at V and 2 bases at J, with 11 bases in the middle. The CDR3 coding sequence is TGTGCCAGCAGTTACTCCGCAGGGAGCGCCTACGAGCAGTACTTC. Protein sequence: CASSYSAGSAYEQYF.

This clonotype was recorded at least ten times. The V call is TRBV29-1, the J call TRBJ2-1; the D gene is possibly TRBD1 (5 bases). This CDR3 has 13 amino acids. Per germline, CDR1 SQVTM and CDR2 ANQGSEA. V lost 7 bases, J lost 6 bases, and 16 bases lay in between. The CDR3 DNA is TGCAGCGCCCTAGACAGTTTTGGCAATGAGCAGTTCTTC. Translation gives CSALDSFGNEQFF.

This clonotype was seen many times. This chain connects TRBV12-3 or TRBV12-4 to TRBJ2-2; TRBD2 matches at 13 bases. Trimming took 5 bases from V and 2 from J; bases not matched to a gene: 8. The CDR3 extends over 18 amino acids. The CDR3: CASSAFGTSGNNTGELFF. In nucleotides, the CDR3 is TGTGCCAGCAGTGCTTTTGGGACTAGCGGGAATAACACCGGGGAGCTGTTTTTT.

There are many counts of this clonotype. For the CDR3, the DNA is TGTGCCACCAGCAGAGGTGGGAGCAGAGGGAATGAGCAGTTCTTC. Protein product: CATSRGGSRGNEQFF. The chain employs TRBV15 and TRBJ2-1, with D possibly matching TRBD2 (5 bases). The CDR3 has 15 amino acids. Germline assignment: CDR1 LNHNV and CDR2 YYDKDF (reference sequence). V was clipped by 1 base and J by 7 bases, with 14 bases between them.